Reported below is one T cell receptor beta chain. Its antigen remains unidentified. In the CD4+ fraction, cells were divided into CD45RA+ naive and CD45RA-negative memory subsets. In the original workflow: ImmunoSEQ output lacked quality scores and full-length reads, limiting matched filtering. Produced via immunoSEQ multiplex PCR; TCRdb's table is partial and in-frame only. From that table come the V and J calls and clone size; the DNA was used to work out D and trimming. Of millions of clones listed, 85% to 95% are singletons. These data come from a study of shared clonotypes between healthy human individuals. Study-level background: The donor group consisted of two women and a few men, aged 18 to 49.

The CDR3 has 15 residues. CDR1 MNHNY and CDR2 SVGAGI come from the germline V gene (reference sequence). With 2 bases removed from V and 3 bases from J, the gap between germline ends came to 10 bases. Study results and caveats: Clonotypes not shared had lower generation probabilities than those common to all four donors.

The chain recombines TRBV6-6 with TRBJ2-2, with D possibly matching TRBD2 (5 bases). The source of this sequence is a man aged 18 to 30 in good health. Some clones in this sample may be carry-over from other donors' samples. The sequenced material came from naive CD4+ T cells from PBMCs. Indicated subset: CD45RA+ positively selected. CDR3 in DNA: TGTGCCAGCAGTTACGAGGGATTGGACACCGGGGAGCTGTTTTTT. It translates to CASSYEGLDTGELFF.